What follows are 24 T cell receptor beta chains derived from one specimen sequenced in a study of blood T cell repertoires in COVID-19. The assay was immunoSEQ multiplex PCR, and TCRdb's table has in-frame clones only and misses some. The sample gives about 25,000 clones, roughly 91% of which show up once; approximately 30% is in the top ten. The sample comprised peripheral blood. The receptors derive from a man aged 65 to 79 with COVID-19, enrolled during active disease.

In its sample, this clone was seen a few times. The rearrangement links TRBV3-1 (or the pseudogene TRBV3-2) to TRBJ2-3; the match to TRBD2 covers 9 bases. The CDR3 loop spans 16 amino acids. The V gene's germline CDR1 is LGHDT and CDR2 YNNKEL (reference sequence). V lost 3 bases, J lost 0 bases, and 4 bases stayed unmatched. The CDR3 loop is CASSQVAGDSTDTQYF. In DNA, the CDR3 is TGTGCCAGCAGCCAGGTAGCGGGAGATAGCACAGATACGCAGTATTTT.

This chain links TRBV2 with TRBJ1-2; no clear D gene. This CDR3 comprises 13 residues. The V end was cut by 1 base, the J end by 6 bases, with 9 bases between. Germline loops: CDR1 SNHLY, CDR2 FYNNEI. In DNA form, the CDR3 reads TGTGCCAGCAGTGAAGAGAGGTTCCATGGCTACACCTTC. Translating it yields CASSEERFHGYTF.

The CDR3 nucleotides read TGTGCCAGCAGCACTGGACTAGCGTACCAAGAGACCCAGTACTTC. It codes for CASSTGLAYQETQYF. The rearrangement uses TRBV5-4 and TRBJ2-5, with 9 bases fitting TRBD2. The CDR3 sequence is 15 residues long. V lost 4 bases and J lost 0; bases outside the gene matches: 4. Germline-derived CDR1 and CDR2 are SGHNT and YYREEE (reference sequence).

The chain uses TRBV7-2 and TRBJ2-5, with 7 bases identical to TRBD2. The germline CDR1 and CDR2 sequences are SGHTA and FQGNSA. The CDR3 is made up of 14 amino acids. The trim removed 0 bases at V and 5 bases at J, leaving 3 bases unmatched. CDR3 protein: CASSLALAAETQYF. CDR3 sequence (DNA): TGTGCCAGCAGCTTAGCGCTAGCGGCGGAGACCCAGTACTTC.

This clone appeared once. For the CDR3, the DNA is TGTGCCAGCTCAGGGCTAGGGGTCGGGTACAATGAGCAGTTCTTC. Translation: CASSGLGVGYNEQFF. The rearrangement uses TRBV18 and TRBJ2-1; weak D call: TRBD1 (5 bases). CDR3 length: 15 amino acids. V shed 5 bases and J shed 4 bases, with 15 bases lying between them. Germline CDR1 is KGHSH and CDR2 is LQKENI.

V usage is TRBV25-1 and J usage is TRBJ2-7, with 12 bases matching TRBD2. CDR1 is MGHDK, CDR2 SYGVNS, per germline. This CDR3 region has 15 residues. The trim removed 3 bases at V and 6 bases at J, leaving 6 bases unmatched. CDR3 amino acids: CASSEQLAGGGEQYF. CDR3 in DNA: TGTGCCAGCAGTGAGCAACTAGCGGGGGGAGGCGAGCAGTACTTC.

V gene TRBV14 combines with J gene TRBJ2-2, with 8 bases fitting TRBD1. The length of the CDR3 is 14 residues. Per germline, CDR1 SGHDN and CDR2 FVKESK. The ends lost 0 bases at V and 6 bases at J; junction bases unmatched: 0. The CDR3 DNA is TGTGCCAGCAGCCAAGAGGACAGGGCCGGGGAGCTGTTTTTT. As protein: CASSQEDRAGELFF.

The CDR3 nucleotides are TGTGCCAGCAGTGAAACTTTTCGCGGACAAACTAGCACAGATACGCAGTATTTT. This translates into CASSETFRGQTSTDTQYF. This chain uses TRBV2 with TRBJ2-3, with a tentative D call TRBD1 (5 bases). This CDR3 is built from 18 residues. CDR1 is SNHLY and CDR2 is FYNNEI in the germline V gene. V was shortened by 2 bases and J by 0 bases, with 18 bases between the two germline ends. Supplemented by reference TRBV2 and TRBJ2-3, the full variable domain reads EPEVTQTPSHQVTQMGQEVILRCVPISNHLYFYWYRQILGQKVEFLVSFYNNEISEKSEIFDDQFSVERPDGSNFTLKIRSTKLEDSAMYFCASSETFRGQTSTDTQYFGPGTRLTVL.

The V and J genes are TRBV18 and TRBJ2-7; the D is unclear. Germline V gives CDR1 KGHSH, CDR2 LQKENI. V was shortened by 3 bases and J by 3 bases, with 9 bases between the two germline ends. The CDR3 consists of 13 residues. In DNA form, the CDR3 reads TGTGCCAGCTCACCCGAGTCTGGCTACGAGCAGTACTTC. Amino acids: CASSPESGYEQYF. The whole variable domain, remainder taken from reference TRBV18 and TRBJ2-7, is NAGVMQNPRHLVRRRGQEARLRCSPMKGHSHVYWYRQLPEEGLKFMVYLQKENIIDESGMPKERFSAEFPKEGPSILRIQQVVRGDSAAYFCASSPESGYEQYFGPGTRLTVT.

The rearrangement joins TRBV6-5 to TRBJ2-3; 9 bases are shared with TRBD1. CDR3 length: 15 amino acids. The J segment lost 6 bases and the V segment lost 4 bases, leaving 8 bases of the junction unmatched. Germline V gene sequence: CDR1 MNHEY, CDR2 SVGAGI. CDR3 in amino acids: CASSWSNRGRDTQYF. CDR3 sequence (DNA): TGTGCCAGCAGTTGGAGTAACAGGGGGCGGGATACGCAGTATTTT.

The J gene is TRBJ2-7, the V gene TRBV11-2, with D uncertain. The CDR3 sequence is 14 residues long. Germline V lookup: CDR1 SGHAT, CDR2 FQNNGV. Between the trimmed V and J ends, which lost 3 bases and 2 bases, there was a span of 11 bases. CDR3 region: CASSLTTPAYEQYF. CDR3 bases: TGTGCCAGCAGCTTGACGACTCCCGCCTACGAGCAGTACTTC.

The V and J genes are TRBV7-8 and TRBJ2-6; weak D call: TRBD2 (5 bases). In germline, CDR1 is SGHVS, CDR2 FQNEAQ. This CDR3 contains 17 residues. V gave up 3 bases and J gave up 0 bases, with 12 bases separating them. CDR3: CASSFKGRDSGANVLTF. CDR3 in DNA: TGTGCCAGCAGCTTTAAGGGCCGGGACTCTGGGGCCAACGTCCTGACTTTC.

The rearrangement joins TRBV14 to TRBJ2-3; D not resolved. With 4 bases removed from V and 6 bases from J, the gap between germline ends came to 8 bases. The CDR3 has 12 amino acids. Looked up from germline, CDR1 is SGHDN and CDR2 is FVKESK. CDR3 sequence: CASSLYTDTQYF. DNA of the CDR3: TGTGCCAGCAGCCTTTACACGGATACGCAGTATTTT.

The rearrangement uses TRBV6-5 and TRBJ2-1; tentative D call: TRBD1 (6 bases). This CDR3 region has 12 residues. Germline V lookup: CDR1 MNHEY, CDR2 SVGAGI. The V end was cut by 6 bases, the J end by 10 bases, with 13 bases between. This chain's CDR3 is CASRGTSQEQFF. The CDR3 DNA follows: TGTGCCAGCAGGGGGACATCCCAAGAGCAGTTCTTC.

The chain joins TRBV19 to TRBJ2-6; 10 bases are shared with TRBD1. Germline V gives CDR1 LNHDA, CDR2 SQIVND (reference sequence). The CDR3 has 18 residues. The trim removed 7 bases at V and 0 bases at J, leaving 9 bases unmatched. CDR3 coding DNA: TGTGCCAGTAAAAAGGGGACAGGGGTTATCTCTGGGGCCAACGTCCTGACTTTC. Residues: CASKKGTGVISGANVLTF.

J is TRBJ2-5 and V is TRBV7-8; TRBD2 might be the D (6 bases). CDR3 length equals 20 residues. V lost 0 bases and J 1 base, leaving 24 bases between the germline ends. CDR1 and CDR2 from the germline V gene are SGHVS and FQNEAQ. The CDR3 nucleotides read TGTGCCAGCAGCTTAGCGCCGGCCGTCGCAGCCAGCGGGTCCCAAGAGACCCAGTACTTC. Translation gives CASSLAPAVAASGSQETQYF.

The table lists this clone with a few counts. The chain is built from TRBV10-2 and TRBJ1-1; 9 nucleotides line up with TRBD1. The CDR3 loop spans 16 amino acids. Germline CDR1 WSHSY, CDR2 SAAADI. The V segment lost 7 bases and the J segment 2 bases; nucleotides outside the gene matches: 11. The CDR3 spells CASKADTGQGNTEAFF. Here the CDR3 DNA reads TGCGCCAGCAAGGCGGATACGGGACAGGGAAACACTGAAGCTTTCTTT.

The chain links TRBV27 to TRBJ2-5; D is perhaps TRBD1 (6 bases). The CDR3 has 15 residues. CDR1 is MNHEY, CDR2 SMNVEV, per germline (reference sequence). V gave up 3 bases and J gave up 4 bases, with 15 bases separating them. The CDR3: CASSLQGIWIETQYF. The CDR3 nucleotides read TGTGCCAGCAGTTTGCAGGGGATATGGATAGAGACCCAGTACTTC.

This sequence joins TRBV19 and TRBJ2-1, with 9 positions matching TRBD2. This CDR3 has 16 amino acids. Germline trimming cut 7 bases from V and 1 base from J; bases unmatched to any gene: 8. Germline CDR1 and CDR2: LNHDA and SQIVND (reference sequence). CDR3 coding DNA: TGTGCCAGTACCCTCGGGCTAGCGGGATCCTACAATGAGCAGTTCTTC. Protein product: CASTLGLAGSYNEQFF.

This clone was observed a handful of times. The chain couples TRBV11-2 to TRBJ2-7; 8 bases fit TRBD1. V dropped 1 base and J dropped 2; count of bases not matched to a gene: 1. The germline gives CDR1 SGHAT, CDR2 FQNNGV. The CDR3 sequence is 14 residues long. Here the CDR3 DNA reads TGTGCCAGCAGCTTAGGGACAGGGACCTACGAGCAGTACTTC. Protein product: CASSLGTGTYEQYF.

The chain combines TRBV6-6 with TRBJ1-5; TRBD1 is a possible D gene (5 bases). The germline V gene has CDR1 MNHNY and CDR2 SVGAGI (reference sequence). V lost 4 bases to trimming and J lost 4 bases, with 8 bases between them. The CDR3 length is 13 residues. The CDR3 DNA follows: TGTGCCAGCAGTTCACCAGGGAATCAGCCCCAGCATTTT. Protein product: CASSSPGNQPQHF.

The chain couples TRBV6-5 to TRBJ1-4; the D gene is possibly TRBD1 (6 bases). Trimming took 0 bases from V and 4 from J, leaving 12 bases between them. The CDR3 loop spans 16 amino acids. Germline V lookup: CDR1 MNHEY, CDR2 SVGAGI. CDR3 protein: CASSYSAGAFNEKLFF. CDR3 sequence (DNA): TGTGCCAGCAGTTACTCAGCAGGGGCTTTTAATGAAAAACTGTTTTTT.

This clone appeared a single time. The rearrangement uses TRBV18 and TRBJ2-7, with TRBD1 identical over 10 bases. Trimming removed 5 bases from V and 5 bases from J; junction bases left unmatched: 6. Germline V gives CDR1 KGHSH, CDR2 LQKENI. The CDR3 spans 14 residues. The CDR3 loop is CASSSRDRGNEQYF. CDR3 DNA sequence: TGTGCCAGCTCATCCCGGGACAGGGGCAACGAGCAGTACTTC. Using reference TRBV18 and TRBJ2-7 for the parts outside the CDR3, the full variable domain is NAGVMQNPRHLVRRRGQEARLRCSPMKGHSHVYWYRQLPEEGLKFMVYLQKENIIDESGMPKERFSAEFPKEGPSILRIQQVVRGDSAAYFCASSSRDRGNEQYFGPGTRLTVT.

This chain uses TRBV30 with TRBJ1-1; D is ambiguous. The CDR3 consists of 14 residues. The V end was cut by 7 bases, the J end by 1 base, with 16 bases between. CDR1 and CDR2 from the germline V gene are GTSNPN and SVGIG (reference sequence). As DNA, the CDR3 is TGTGCCTTCCTAGGAGGGATCAGGAACACTGAAGCTTTCTTT. It translates to CAFLGGIRNTEAFF.